A single sample is the source of the 11 T cell receptor beta chains below, sequenced in a study of blood T cells in healthy people across ages. With a J-beta primer mix and a sample-barcoded 5' primer, a second PCR ran about 6 to 11 cycles. One entry per CDR3 protein results from TCRdb running MiXCR on the 5' RACE reads. The table includes about 1.6 million distinct CDR3 sequences, about 32% detected once. The sequenced material came from blood. The source of these receptors is a woman in her twenties or thirties in good health.

The rearrangement joins TRBV5-6 to TRBJ2-2; no definite D call. Trimming left V 0 bases short and J 5 bases short, with 14 bases between. Germline lookup yields CDR1 SGHDT and CDR2 YYEEEE. The CDR3 totals 16 residues. CDR3 coding DNA: TGTGCCAGCAGCTTGGCCCCCTTCGCGAGGACCGGGGAGCTGTTTTTT. Encoded protein: CASSLAPFARTGELFF.

To note about this clonotype: Its ends do not fully match the called genes, so a read error is possible. V is TRBV11-1 and J is TRBJ2-3; the D is unclear. CDR3 length equals 13 residues. Germline assignment: CDR1 SGHAT and CDR2 FQDESV (reference sequence). The CDR3 protein is CANSPFRPDTQYF. Written as DNA, the CDR3 is TGTGCCAACAGCCCTTTTAGGCCGGATACGCAGTATTTT.

The chain has TRBV7-3 and TRBJ2-3; 10 bases are shared with TRBD2. Germline V gives CDR1 SGHTA, CDR2 FQGTGA. The CDR3 is made up of 19 amino acids. The V segment lost 3 bases and the J segment 2 bases; nucleotides outside the gene matches: 14. The CDR3 DNA reads as TGTGCCAGCAGCTTTGTCGGGGGGGGTCTAGCGGGAGCCACAGATACGCAGTATTTT. Translation: CASSFVGGGLAGATDTQYF.

V is TRBV14 and J is TRBJ2-7, with D unresolved. CDR1 and CDR2 from the germline V gene are SGHDN and FVKESK. V dropped 2 bases and J dropped 1 base, with 12 bases sitting between them. This CDR3 has 15 residues. CDR3 residues: CASSQSRVFSYEQYF. The CDR3, as DNA: TGTGCCAGCAGCCAATCCAGAGTGTTTTCCTACGAGCAGTACTTC.

As to this clonotype: A much more abundant neighbour one base away suggests this may be a read error. DNA of the CDR3: TGCAGTGCTAGCGGAGTCGGAAGAGAGCAGTACTTC. Protein sequence: CSASGVGREQYF. The chain employs TRBV20-1 and TRBJ2-7; D is unresolved. The germline V and J ends were trimmed by 3 bases and 7 bases, with 13 bases remaining between them. The CDR3 totals 12 residues. CDR1 DFQATT and CDR2 SNEGSKA come from the germline V gene (reference sequence).

This chain uses TRBV7-9 with TRBJ2-5; D is possibly TRBD1 or TRBD2 (5 bases each). The CDR3 sequence is 15 residues long. V was shortened by 6 bases and J by 3 bases, with 17 bases between the two germline ends. Germline-derived CDR1 and CDR2 are SEHNR and FQNEAQ (reference sequence). As DNA, the CDR3 is TGTGCCAGCAGAGAGGTGAGGGGTTCGAAAGAGACCCAGTACTTC. This gives the protein CASREVRGSKETQYF.

This clonotype has a handful of counts. J is TRBJ2-6 and V is TRBV9; a weak D match, TRBD1 (6 bases). The ends were cut back, 2 bases at V and 0 bases at J, with 12 bases in the middle. CDR1 is SGDLS, CDR2 YYNGEE, per germline. This CDR3 is 17 amino acids long. This CDR3 is CASSVTDRISGANVLTF. In nucleotides, the CDR3 is TGTGCCAGCAGCGTTACAGACAGGATCTCTGGGGCCAACGTCCTGACTTTC.

This rearrangement joins TRBV6-2 or TRBV6-3 to TRBJ1-5; D gene ambiguous. The CDR3 spans 13 residues. Germline V gene data show CDR1 as MNHEY and CDR2 as SVGEGT. V shed 7 bases and J shed 2 bases, with 9 bases lying between them. The CDR3 loop reads CASNDHCNQPQHF. The CDR3, as DNA: TGTGCCAGCAACGACCACTGCAATCAGCCCCAGCATTTT.

On this clonotype itself: Compared with germline, one end of the junction differs, possibly owing to a read error. The chain links TRBV2 to TRBJ2-3, with D possibly TRBD2 on 6 matching bases. The V gene's germline CDR1 is SNHLY and CDR2 FYNNEI. The CDR3 spans 13 residues. DNA of the CDR3: TGTGCCAGCAGGCGGGACCCCACAGATGCGCAGTATTTT. Protein sequence: CASRRDPTDAQYF.

This chain links TRBV20-1 with TRBJ2-1; D not resolved. This CDR3 has 15 residues. Between the trimmed V and J ends, which lost 1 base and 0 bases, there was a span of 10 bases. Germline loops: CDR1 DFQATT, CDR2 SNEGSKA (reference sequence). The CDR3 is CSARASRSSYNEQFF. As DNA, the CDR3 is TGCAGTGCTAGAGCCAGTCGGAGCTCCTACAATGAGCAGTTCTTC.

This clonotype appeared many times. This chain links TRBV3-1 with TRBJ2-7; 10 bases fit TRBD2. Germline CDR1 LGHDT, CDR2 YNNKEL (reference sequence). There are 15 residues in the CDR3. After removal of 3 bases from V and 1 base from J, the junction contained 3 bases not matched to a gene. The DNA for the CDR3 is TGTGCCAGCAGCCACGGACTAGCGGTATCCTACGAGCAGTACTTC. Translating it yields CASSHGLAVSYEQYF.